This is a list of T cell receptor beta chains from one sample in a study of blood T cell repertoires in COVID-19. This table comes from immunoSEQ multiplex PCR, and its TCRdb copy is limited to in-frame clones, with some not included. The data contain about 210,000 clones, over 70% of them singletons. The sequencing sample was made of peripheral blood. These receptors were collected from a man aged 60-69 years with acute or convalescent COVID-19. The CDR3 runs from the conserved cysteine through the conserved F or W. D genes are given only for firm matches. Size tells how often a clone was seen (once, few, many) or the class of an expanded clone, and some rows leave it out.

TRBJ1-4	TRBV5-1	-	-	CASSLPDSATNEKLFF	TGCGCCAGCAGCTTGCCCGACAGCGCAACTAATGAAAAACTGTTTTTT
TRBJ2-1	TRBV28	-	-	CASSPPPGNEQFF	TGTGCCAGCAGCCCCCCCCCGGGGAATGAGCAGTTCTTC
TRBJ1-5	TRBV7-2	-	-	CASSSTDSNQPQHF	TGTGCCAGCAGTTCGACAGATAGCAATCAGCCCCAGCATTTT
TRBJ1-2	TRBV7-9	-	TRBD1	CASSLWTGSSYGYTF	TGTGCCAGCAGCCTTTGGACAGGGTCGTCCTATGGCTACACCTTC
TRBJ2-7	TRBV15	-	-	CATSRDRGGYEQYF	TGTGCCACCAGCAGAGATAGGGGGGGCTACGAGCAGTACTTC
TRBJ1-6	TRBV10-3	once	TRBD1	CAISGGQGAVRNSPLHF	TGTGCCATCAGTGGGGGACAGGGGGCGGTGCGGAATTCACCCCTCCACTTT
TRBJ2-3	TRBV24-1	-	-	CATSVRGTDTQYF	TGTGCCACCAGTGTTAGGGGTACAGATACGCAGTATTTT
TRBJ2-7	TRBV28	-	-	CASSLSGYEQYF	TGTGCCAGCAGTTTATCGGGGTACGAGCAGTACTTC
TRBJ2-7	TRBV7-8	once	-	CASSLGGTRTYEQYF	TGTGCCAGCAGCTTAGGTGGGACTCGAACCTACGAGCAGTACTTC
TRBJ1-5	TRBV9	-	-	CASSVGGLDRDQPQHF	TGTGCCAGCAGCGTAGGGGGGCTTGACAGAGATCAGCCCCAGCATTTT
TRBJ2-5	TRBV5-1	-	-	CASGASPAGAGRETQYF	TGCGCCAGCGGGGCCAGTCCGGCGGGGGCGGGACGAGAGACCCAGTACTTC
TRBJ2-2	TRBV9	-	-	CASSVGVGLTNTGELFF	TGTGCCAGCAGCGTAGGGGTTGGACTGACGAACACCGGGGAGCTGTTTTTT
TRBJ1-2	TRBV9	-	TRBD1	CASSVDDYGTGSQYGYTF	TGTGCCAGCAGCGTCGACGACTACGGGACAGGGAGCCAATATGGCTACACCTTC
TRBJ2-7	TRBV19	-	-	CASSPRGGTVHEQYF	TGTGCCAGTAGTCCAAGAGGGGGTACCGTCCACGAGCAGTACTTC
TRBJ1-4	TRBV18	-	TRBD1	CASSRIPWGQGRSFEKLFF	TGTGCCAGCTCAAGGATTCCATGGGGACAGGGGCGCTCATTTGAAAAACTGTTTTTT
TRBJ2-1	TRBV5-4	few	TRBD1	CASSSSQGAWYDEQFF	TGTGCCAGCAGCTCGTCACAGGGGGCTTGGTACGATGAGCAGTTCTTC
TRBJ1-1	TRBV3-1/TRBV3-2	-	-	CASSRLLGGPTEAFF	TGTGCCAGCAGCCGTCTACTGGGGGGGCCCACTGAAGCTTTCTTT
TRBJ2-3	TRBV6-2/TRBV6-3	-	TRBD2	CASSYSGLAGGPTDTQYF	TGTGCCAGCAGTTACTCAGGACTAGCGGGGGGGCCTACAGATACGCAGTATTTT
TRBJ2-3	TRBV7-9	-	-	CASSLTGTDTQYF	TGTGCCAGCAGCTTAACAGGCACAGATACGCAGTATTTT
TRBJ2-7	TRBV24-1	-	-	CATSESGAGLKPYEQYF	TGTGCCACCAGTGAATCAGGAGCAGGGCTTAAACCCTACGAGCAGTACTTC
TRBJ2-1	TRBV24-1	-	TRBD2	CATETSGLSYNEQFF	TGTGCCACCGAGACTAGCGGGCTATCCTACAATGAGCAGTTCTTC
TRBJ1-2	TRBV11-2	-	-	CASSLETTDYGYTF	TGTGCCAGCAGCTTAGAGACAACAGACTATGGCTACACCTTC
TRBJ1-4	TRBV4-3	-	-	CASSQKSGRGEKLFF	TGCGCCAGCAGCCAAAAGTCGGGCAGGGGAGAAAAACTGTTTTTT
TRBJ2-3	TRBV27	-	TRBD2	CASSLDGTSAAHTQYF	TGTGCCAGCAGTTTAGACGGGACTAGCGCCGCCCATACGCAGTATTTT
TRBJ2-1	TRBV6-5	once	TRBD1	CASSPDRIGQFF	TGTGCCAGCAGCCCGGACAGGATCGGACAGTTCTTC
TRBJ2-1	TRBV7-9	-	TRBD2	CASSHLAGGSNEQFF	TGTGCCAGCAGCCACCTAGCGGGAGGATCAAATGAGCAGTTCTTC
TRBJ2-1	TRBV9	-	TRBD1	CASSGQGSWGEQFF	TGTGCCAGCAGCGGACAGGGTAGCTGGGGTGAGCAGTTCTTC
TRBJ2-4	TRBV19	-	TRBD2	CASSIAGTSGGVTKNIQYF	TGTGCCAGTAGTATAGCAGGGACTAGCGGGGGGGTAACCAAAAACATTCAGTACTTC
TRBJ1-2	TRBV30	-	TRBD1	CAWSPQGAGYGYTF	TGTGCCTGGAGCCCACAGGGGGCCGGCTATGGCTACACCTTC
TRBJ1-5	TRBV2	-	-	CASRGGVWEPQHF	TGTGCCAGCAGGGGAGGGGTTTGGGAGCCCCAGCATTTT
TRBJ1-5	TRBV19	-	-	CASSYRDRPQHF	TGTGCCAGTTCCTACAGGGATCGACCCCAGCATTTT
TRBJ1-2	TRBV2	-	-	CASSLSSYGYTF	TGTGCCAGCAGCCTATCCTCCTATGGCTACACCTTC
TRBJ1-2	TRBV3-1/TRBV3-2	once	-	CASSQDWQVRGYTF	TGTGCCAGCAGCCAAGATTGGCAGGTTAGAGGCTACACCTTC
TRBJ2-1	TRBV18	-	TRBD1	CASSPTGKPYNEQFF	TGTGCCAGCTCACCGACAGGGAAACCCTACAATGAGCAGTTCTTC
TRBJ1-5	TRBV27	-	TRBD1	CASSSLQGAHQPQHF	TGTGCCAGCAGTTCGTTACAGGGGGCGCATCAGCCCCAGCATTTT
TRBJ2-6	TRBV2	-	-	CASSDPEGVGGANVLTF	TGTGCCAGCAGTGATCCGGAAGGGGTCGGTGGGGCCAACGTCCTGACTTTC
TRBJ1-2	TRBV19	-	TRBD1	CASTRQGANVNYGYTF	TGTGCCAGTACCCGACAGGGGGCTAATGTTAACTATGGCTACACCTTC
TRBJ2-5	TRBV5-1	-	TRBD2	CASSYPTSGRGQETQYF	TGCGCCAGCAGCTACCCGACTAGCGGGAGGGGCCAAGAGACCCAGTACTTC
TRBJ1-5	TRBV6-2/TRBV6-3	-	TRBD1	CASSYSMGQGSNQPQHF	TGTGCCAGCAGTTACTCGATGGGACAGGGATCCAATCAGCCCCAGCATTTT
TRBJ2-1	TRBV24-1	-	TRBD1	CATRGGTGAYNEQFF	TGTGCCACCAGGGGGGGGACAGGGGCTTACAATGAGCAGTTCTTC
TRBJ1-1	TRBV5-1	-	-	CASSLEVGNTEAFF	TGCGCCAGCAGCCTGGAAGTCGGGAACACTGAAGCTTTCTTT
TRBJ2-3	TRBV2	-	-	CASSGGTSSTQYF	TGTGCCAGCAGTGGAGGGACATCGAGTACGCAGTATTTT
TRBJ1-3	TRBV30	-	-	CAWSNRAGDTIYF	TGTGCCTGGAGTAACAGGGCGGGGGACACCATATATTTT
TRBJ2-1	TRBV19	-	TRBD2	CASILAGDNEQFF	TGTGCCAGTATTCTAGCGGGAGACAATGAGCAGTTCTTC
TRBJ1-5	TRBV19	-	-	CASSAATQHF	TGTGCCAGTAGTGCCGCGACCCAGCATTTT
TRBJ2-1	TRBV9	-	TRBD2	CASSVDGSGGYNEQFF	TGTGCCAGCAGCGTAGATGGTAGCGGGGGTTACAATGAGCAGTTCTTC
TRBJ1-4	TRBV6-5	-	-	CASSNREIEKLFF	TGTGCCAGCAGTAACAGGGAGATTGAAAAACTGTTTTTT
TRBJ2-1	TRBV9	-	TRBD1	CASSVARMGTGSNEQFF	TGTGCCAGCAGCGTAGCCAGAATGGGGACAGGCAGCAATGAGCAGTTCTTC
TRBJ2-7	TRBV6-5	-	-	CASSYGAGARVYEQYF	TGTGCCAGCAGTTACGGGGCGGGGGCGCGGGTCTACGAGCAGTACTTC
TRBJ1-4	TRBV27	-	TRBD1	CASRLTGVNEKLFF	TGTGCCAGCAGATTAACAGGGGTGAATGAAAAACTGTTTTTT
TRBJ2-1	TRBV7-8	-	-	CASSFALGVRENEQFF	TGTGCCAGCAGCTTTGCGCTGGGAGTACGGGAAAATGAGCAGTTCTTC